These T cell receptor beta chains were read from a single sample in a study of CD8 T cells in Susac syndrome. TCRdb called the immunoSEQ multiplex PCR reads again in MiXCR, with one record for every CDR3 protein. The sample consists of about 200,000 distinct CDR3 sequences, 85% to 95% of them appearing once. What was sequenced was CD4+ T cells from PBMCs. Receptor source: a human donor in good health. The CDR3 runs from the conserved cysteine through the conserved F or W. The D gene is left open where the match is weak. Clone size, where shown, is once, few, many, or a class for clones that have expanded.

>TRBV12-3/TRBV12-4|TRBD1|-|TRBJ1-1
TGTGCCAGCAGACCAACAGGGGGATTCGAAGCTTTCTTT
CASRPTGGFEAFF
>TRBV10-3|-|-|TRBJ1-2
TGTGCCATCAGTCGAGGCAGCGAGGGCTATGGCTACACCTTC
CAISRGSEGYGYTF
>TRBV12-3/TRBV12-4|-|-|TRBJ1-2
TGTGCCAGCAGTTCAGGGAATGGCTACACCTTC
CASSSGNGYTF
>TRBV25-1|TRBD1|-|TRBJ2-7
TGTGCCAGCAGTGAGAGGGGGCTAGACGAGCAGTACTTC
CASSERGLDEQYF
>TRBV6-5|TRBD1|-|TRBJ2-7
TGTGCCAGCAGTCCCGACCAGGGACAGTCCTACGAGCAGTACTTC
CASSPDQGQSYEQYF
>TRBV6-2/TRBV6-3|-|once|TRBJ1-6
TGTGCCAGCCTCACCGGAGAGGGATCACCCCTCCACTTT
CASLTGEGSPLHF
>TRBV19|-|-|TRBJ2-1
TGTGCCAGTAGCCTCACGAGGTGGGGGATCGCCTACAATGAGCAGTTCTTC
CASSLTRWGIAYNEQFF
>TRBV7-2|-|-|TRBJ1-6
TGTGCCAGCAGCTTATGGAGTGTTGGGGAACCCCTCCACTTT
CASSLWSVGEPLHF
>TRBV20-1|-|-|TRBJ1-5
TGCAGTGCTGGGTACCAGTGGGGGTTTGATCAGCCCCAGCATTTT
CSAGYQWGFDQPQHF
>TRBV9|-|-|TRBJ1-5
TGTGCCAGCAGCCTCGGGACTCATACTAATCAGCCCCAGCATTTT
CASSLGTHTNQPQHF
>TRBV15|-|-|TRBJ1-1
TGTGCCACCAGCAGAGAGTCTGGTGAAGCTTTCTTT
CATSRESGEAFF
>TRBV12-3/TRBV12-4|-|-|TRBJ2-1
TGTGCCAGCAGTCCCCGGACTAACCGGAGAGAGCAGTTCTTC
CASSPRTNRREQFF
>TRBV27|TRBD2|-|TRBJ2-7
TGTGCCAGCACCCCTGGGGGGGGATCCTACGAGCAGTACTTC
CASTPGGGSYEQYF
>TRBV30|TRBD2|-|TRBJ2-3
TGTGCCTGGAGATCGGGGAGGGCAGATACGCAGTATTTT
CAWRSGRADTQYF
>TRBV20-1|-|-|TRBJ2-7
TGCAGTGCTAGAAGTCAGCTGAGCTCCTACGAGCAGTACTTC
CSARSQLSSYEQYF
>TRBV20-1|TRBD1|-|TRBJ2-1
TGCAGTGCTAGGGGACAGGGATCTTCCTACAATGAGCAGTTCTTC
CSARGQGSSYNEQFF
>TRBV7-9|TRBD1|-|TRBJ1-5
TGTGCCAGCAGCTCGACAGGGCTCGAGAGGCCCCAGCATTTT
CASSSTGLERPQHF
>TRBV12-3/TRBV12-4|-|-|TRBJ1-5
TGTGCCAGCAGTTTAAGGGGGGGCGGGCAGCCCCAGCATTTT
CASSLRGGGQPQHF
>TRBV7-8|-|-|TRBJ1-2
TGTGCCAGCAGCTTAGAGGCGGGGCTTATTGGCTACACCTTC
CASSLEAGLIGYTF
>TRBV5-1|TRBD1|once|TRBJ1-2
TGCGCCAGCAGCCCAGCCGGGACAGGGTTTGAAGGCTACACCTTC
CASSPAGTGFEGYTF
>TRBV20-1|-|-|TRBJ1-5
TGCAGTGCTAGTGATAGGGGAGGCAATCAGCCCCAGCATTTT
CSASDRGGNQPQHF
>TRBV15|TRBD1|-|TRBJ1-6
TGTGCCACCAGCAGAGATCGCGGGCAGGGGGCCGCTACGTCACCCCTCCACTTT
CATSRDRGQGAATSPLHF
>TRBV20-1|-|-|TRBJ1-5
TGCAGTGCTAGGTGGGTGCAGGGCGGTCAGCCCCAGCATTTT
CSARWVQGGQPQHF
>TRBV30|-|-|TRBJ2-3
TGTGCCTGGAGTCACCCTCCAGATACGCAGTATTTT
CAWSHPPDTQYF
>TRBV19|-|-|TRBJ1-2
TGTGCTATGACGGGCGGCTACACCTTC
CAMTGGYTF
>TRBV29-1|TRBD1|-|TRBJ1-2
TGCAGCGTTGGGACAGGAGGCTACACCTTC
CSVGTGGYTF
>TRBV20-1|TRBD1|-|TRBJ1-5
TGCAGTGCCGGGGACAGGGACAAGCCCCAGCATTTT
CSAGDRDKPQHF
>TRBV3-1|-|few|TRBJ2-2
TGTGCCAGCAGTCAGGTCACCGGGGAGCTGTTTTTT
CASSQVTGELFF
>TRBV24-1|-|-|TRBJ2-1
TGTGCCACCAGTGACCGGACAGAAGCTGCCTACAATGAGCAGTTCTTC
CATSDRTEAAYNEQFF
>TRBV23-1|-|-|TRBJ2-7
TGCGCCAGCAGTCAATCACTTCGGAGTCACCCGGACGAGCAGTACTTC
CASSQSLRSHPDEQYF
>TRBV28|TRBD1|-|TRBJ1-5
TGTGCCTCCGGACAGGGGAATCAGCCCCAGCATTTT
CASGQGNQPQHF
>TRBV9|-|-|TRBJ1-2
TGTGCCAGCAGCGTCGAAAGGAACCGACATGGCTACACCTTC
CASSVERNRHGYTF
>TRBV9|TRBD1|-|TRBJ1-5
TGTGCCAGTGGGACAGGGGGCAGTCTGAATCAGCCCCAGCATTTT
CASGTGGSLNQPQHF
>TRBV30|-|-|TRBJ2-3
TGTGCCTGGAGTGTCAGGACGCGGTCCACAGATACGCAGTATTTT
CAWSVRTRSTDTQYF
>TRBV7-6|-|-|TRBJ2-2
TGTGCCAGCAGCCGATCCATTACCGGGGAGCTGTTTTTT
CASSRSITGELFF